This entry concerns a single T cell receptor beta chain. Method: immunoSEQ multiplex PCR; TCRdb's copy keeps in-frame clones and lacks some. The sample lists 310,000 or so clones; about 88% were seen once. The data originate from a study of blood T cell repertoires in COVID-19. Germline V gene sequence: CDR1 MDHEN, CDR2 SYDVKM. CDR3 length equals 14 residues. Trimming shortened V by 6 bases and J by 2 bases, and 12 bases separated the two germline ends. The sequenced sample was peripheral blood. The chain joins TRBV28 to TRBJ2-3; unclear D gene. This clonotype originated in a man between 70 and 80 years old with acute or convalescent COVID-19. The CDR3 sequence is CASSLPEFTDTQYF. The CDR3 bases are TGTGCCAGCAGCCTTCCAGAATTCACAGATACGCAGTATTTT. Full variable domain (remainder filled in from reference TRBV28 and TRBJ2-3): DVKVTQSSRYLVKRTGEKVFLECVQDMDHENMFWYRQDPGLGLRLIYFSYDVKMKEKGDIPEGYSVSREKKERFSLILESASTNQTSMYLCASSLPEFTDTQYFGPGTRLTVL.